One sample yielded the 7 T cell receptor beta chains listed below, sequenced in a study of T cells in Graves' hyperthyroidism and ophthalmopathy. RNA transcripts served as the template for amplifying TCR beta CDR3 regions. The primer set for the first-round RT-PCR of the TCR CDR3 was HTBI. Each CDR3 protein gets one entry after TCRdb re-called the multiplex PCR reads with MiXCR. This sample has around 540,000 distinct CDR3 sequences, with more than 15% found just once. The material sequenced was blood. These receptors came from a woman in her twenties or thirties with Graves' ophthalmopathy.

This clonotype was detected many times. A read error may account for a junction end that differs from germline. V and J are TRBV4-3 and TRBJ1-6, with no clear D. Germline V gives CDR1 LGHNA, CDR2 YSLEER. The CDR3 extends over 13 amino acids. This chain's CDR3 is CASSQDLNSPLHF. As DNA, the CDR3 is TGTGCCAGCAGCCAAGATCTGAATTCACCCCTCCACTTT.

This clonotype was seen many times. V usage is TRBV7-2 and J usage is TRBJ2-2; 11 bases fit TRBD2. The CDR3 is made up of 16 amino acids. With 2 bases clipped from V and 7 bases from J, the junction kept 6 bases outside the gene matches. CDR1 is SGHTA and CDR2 is FQGNSA in the germline V gene. The CDR3 DNA follows: TGTGCCAGCAGCTTACCGGGACTAGCGGTTGGCGGGGAGCTGTTTTTT. This encodes CASSLPGLAVGGELFF.

This clonotype was counted many times. V usage is TRBV28 and J usage is TRBJ2-6; no reliable D call. The CDR3 totals 17 residues. Trimming left V 2 bases short and J 1 base short, with 12 bases between. CDR1 and CDR2 from the germline V gene are MDHEN and SYDVKM. The CDR3 spells CASSLPTPVSGANVLTF. The CDR3 nucleotides are TGTGCCAGCAGTTTACCCACCCCCGTGTCTGGGGCCAACGTCCTGACTTTC. Full variable domain (outside the CDR3, taken from reference TRBV28 and TRBJ2-6): DVKVTQSSRYLVKRTGEKVFLECVQDMDHENMFWYRQDPGLGLRLIYFSYDVKMKEKGDIPEGYSVSREKKERFSLILESASTNQTSMYLCASSLPTPVSGANVLTFGAGSRLTVL.

This clonotype was seen just once. With a much larger clone just one base away, this may be a read error. The chain has TRBV7-2 and TRBJ2-1; D is unresolved. This CDR3 contains 14 residues. Germline V CDR1 and CDR2: SGHTA, FQGNSA. The CDR3 loop is CASSLLAPYDEQFF. CDR3 DNA sequence: TGTGCCAGCAGCCTATTGGCCCCCTACGATGAGCAGTTCTTC.

This clonotype was recorded many times. CDR3 region: CSASRRQGPYEQYF. The CDR3 bases are TGCAGTGCTAGCCGTAGACAGGGACCCTACGAGCAGTACTTC. This chain joins TRBV20-1 and TRBJ2-7, with 7 bases matching TRBD1. Trimming at V came to 3 bases and at J to 2 bases, leaving 7 bases not matched to a gene. This CDR3 comprises 14 residues. CDR1 and CDR2 (germline): DFQATT, SNEGSKA (reference sequence).

In this sample, this clonotype turned up many times. The chain uses TRBV5-1 and TRBJ2-6; D ambiguous. Looked up from germline, CDR1 is SGHRS and CDR2 is YFSETQ. V was clipped by 0 bases and J by 0 bases, with 7 bases between them. This CDR3 region has 16 residues. CDR3 DNA: TGCGCCAGCAGCTTGGGTAGGGACTCTGGGGCCAACGTCCTGACTTTC. It encodes CASSLGRDSGANVLTF.

The table lists this clonotype with a few counts. V is TRBV4-2 and J is TRBJ1-5; the D is unclear. V was shortened by 0 bases and J by 1 base, with 10 bases between the two germline ends. Germline V lookup: CDR1 LGHNA, CDR2 YNFKEQ. The CDR3 contains 16 residues. The DNA for the CDR3 is TGTGCCAGCAGCCAAGACCTCCTAGGCAGCAATCAGCCCCAGCATTTT. This sequence encodes CASSQDLLGSNQPQHF.